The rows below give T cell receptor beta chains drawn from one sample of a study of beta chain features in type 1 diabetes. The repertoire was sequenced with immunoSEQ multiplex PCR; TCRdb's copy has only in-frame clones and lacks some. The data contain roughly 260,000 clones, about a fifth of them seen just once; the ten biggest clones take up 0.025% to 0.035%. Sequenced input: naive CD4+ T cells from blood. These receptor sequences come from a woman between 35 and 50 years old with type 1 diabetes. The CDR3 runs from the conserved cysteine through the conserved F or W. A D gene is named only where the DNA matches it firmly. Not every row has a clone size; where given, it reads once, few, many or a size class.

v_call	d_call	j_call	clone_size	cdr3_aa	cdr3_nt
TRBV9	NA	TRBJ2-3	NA	CASSVAFGTTDTQYF	TGTGCCAGCAGCGTAGCATTTGGGACTACAGATACGCAGTATTTT
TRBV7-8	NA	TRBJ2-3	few	CASTLQTSDTQYF	TGTGCCAGCACCCTTCAAACATCAGATACGCAGTATTTT
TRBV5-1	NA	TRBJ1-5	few	CASSPGGNQPQHF	TGCGCCAGCAGCCCAGGGGGCAATCAGCCCCAGCATTTT
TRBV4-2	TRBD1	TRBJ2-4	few	CASSQDGTGAKNIQYF	TGTGCCAGCAGCCAAGATGGGACAGGCGCCAAAAACATTCAGTACTTC
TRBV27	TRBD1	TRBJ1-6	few	CASSTGQGRNSPLHF	TGTGCCAGCAGTACCGGACAGGGGAGGAATTCACCCCTCCACTTT
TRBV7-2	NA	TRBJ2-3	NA	CASSLGHSTDTQYF	TGTGCCAGCAGCTTAGGTCATAGCACAGATACGCAGTATTTT
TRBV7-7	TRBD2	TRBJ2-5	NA	CASSLAGSGRGETQYF	TGTGCCAGCAGCTTAGCCGGTAGCGGGAGAGGTGAGACCCAGTACTTC
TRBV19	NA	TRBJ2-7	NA	CASTSYGGGEQYF	TGTGCCAGTACTTCATACGGGGGAGGCGAGCAGTACTTC
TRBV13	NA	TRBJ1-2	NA	CASSFNRERYTF	TGTGCCAGCAGCTTCAACAGGGAGCGATACACCTTC
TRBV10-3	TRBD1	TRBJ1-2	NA	CAISDPGTGQGDYGYTF	TGTGCCATCAGTGACCCCGGGACGGGACAGGGGGACTATGGCTACACCTTC
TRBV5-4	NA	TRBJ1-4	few	CASSLMSGEKLFF	TGTGCCAGCAGCTTGATGTCAGGCGAAAAACTGTTTTTT
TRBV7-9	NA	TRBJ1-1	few	CASTHGGGNTEAFF	TGTGCCAGCACCCATGGTGGGGGCAACACTGAAGCTTTCTTT
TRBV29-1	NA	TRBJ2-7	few	CSVQQGGYEQYF	TGCAGCGTTCAACAGGGTGGGTACGAGCAGTACTTC
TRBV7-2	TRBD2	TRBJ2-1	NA	CASSLAGTSGSYNEQFF	TGTGCCAGCAGCTTAGCGGGGACTAGCGGGAGCTACAATGAGCAGTTCTTC
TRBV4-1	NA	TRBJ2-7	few	CASSQAGQGLSYEQYF	TGCGCCAGCAGCCAAGCGGGACAAGGGCTCTCCTACGAGCAGTACTTC
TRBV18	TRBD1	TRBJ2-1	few	CASSPGQGAYNEQFF	TGTGCCAGCTCACCGGGACAGGGGGCCTACAATGAGCAGTTCTTC
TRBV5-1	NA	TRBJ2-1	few	CASSSLALSYNEQFF	TGCGCCAGCAGTTCTCTAGCGCTCTCCTACAATGAGCAGTTCTTC
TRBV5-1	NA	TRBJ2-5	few	CASSLGRRGETQYF	TGCGCCAGCAGCTTGGGGCGGAGAGGCGAGACCCAGTACTTC
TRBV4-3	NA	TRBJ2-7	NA	CASSPGTESYEQYF	TGCGCCAGCAGCCCCGGGACTGAATCCTACGAGCAGTACTTC
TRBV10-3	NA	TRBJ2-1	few	CAISESNSLNEQFF	TGTGCCATCAGTGAGTCGAACTCCCTCAATGAGCAGTTCTTC
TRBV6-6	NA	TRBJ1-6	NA	CAGGGADMEFPLHF	TGTGCCGGCGGGGGAGCGGACATGGAGTTCCCCCTCCACTTT
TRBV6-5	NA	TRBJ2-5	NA	CASSSGRRGHWETQYF	TGTGCCAGCAGTTCTGGGCGGCGGGGTCATTGGGAGACCCAGTACTTC
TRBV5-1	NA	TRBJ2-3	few	CASSLEAGSADTQYF	TGCGCCAGCAGCTTGGAGGCGGGCAGCGCAGATACGCAGTATTTT
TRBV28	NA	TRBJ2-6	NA	CASRRGTTGANVLTF	TGTGCCAGCAGGAGGGGGACTACTGGGGCCAACGTCCTGACTTTC
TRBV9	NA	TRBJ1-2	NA	CASRPDSNYGYTF	TGTGCCAGCAGGCCAGACAGCAACTATGGCTACACCTTC
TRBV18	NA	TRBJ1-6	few	CASSPNRRGGNSPLHF	TGTGCCAGCTCACCAAATCGCAGGGGTGGGAATTCACCCCTCCACTTT
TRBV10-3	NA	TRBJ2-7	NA	CAISGLSYEQYF	TGTGCCATCAGCGGACTGAGCTACGAGCAGTACTTC
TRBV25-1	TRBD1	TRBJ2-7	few	CASSPSYGQGADEQYF	TGTGCCAGCAGTCCTAGTTACGGACAGGGGGCTGACGAGCAGTACTTC
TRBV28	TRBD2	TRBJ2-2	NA	CASSQLRGLAGERTGELFF	TGTGCCAGCAGTCAACTCCGGGGACTAGCGGGAGAAAGGACCGGGGAGCTGTTTTTT
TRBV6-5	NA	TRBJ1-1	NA	CASNSYQGPEAFF	TGTGCCAGCAACTCCTACCAGGGGCCTGAAGCTTTCTTT
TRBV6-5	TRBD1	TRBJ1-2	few	CASIGGGTYGYTF	TGTGCCAGCATAGGAGGGGGCACCTATGGCTACACCTTC
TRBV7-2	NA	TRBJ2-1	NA	CASSFSGVADEQFF	TGTGCCAGCAGCTTCTCGGGGGTAGCGGATGAGCAGTTCTTC
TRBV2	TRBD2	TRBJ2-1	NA	CASSLGLAGNNEQFF	TGTGCCAGCAGCCTGGGACTAGCGGGCAACAATGAGCAGTTCTTC
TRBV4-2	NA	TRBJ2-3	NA	CASRLGAGDTQYF	TGTGCCAGCCGCCTAGGCGCCGGGGATACGCAGTATTTT
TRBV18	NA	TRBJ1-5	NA	CASSPGQKGQPQHF	TGTGCCAGCTCACCCGGACAGAAGGGGCAGCCCCAGCATTTT
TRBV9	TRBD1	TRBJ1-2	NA	CASSVTGVVDGYTF	TGTGCCAGCAGCGTGACAGGGGTTGTTGATGGCTACACCTTC
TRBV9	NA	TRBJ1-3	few	CASSPPPVGNTIYF	TGTGCCAGCAGCCCTCCCCCAGTCGGAAACACCATATATTTT
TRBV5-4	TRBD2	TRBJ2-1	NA	CASSLGGLAGGVEQFF	TGTGCCAGCAGCTTGGGGGGACTAGCGGGAGGAGTTGAGCAGTTCTTC
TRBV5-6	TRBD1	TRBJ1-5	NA	CASSRTGGNQPQHF	TGTGCCAGCAGCCGGACAGGGGGCAATCAGCCCCAGCATTTT
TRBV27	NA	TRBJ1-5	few	CASSANGQLANQPQHF	TGTGCCAGCAGTGCGAACGGACAGCTTGCCAATCAGCCCCAGCATTTT
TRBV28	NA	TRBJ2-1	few	CASRTPYNEQFF	TGTGCCAGCAGGACACCTTACAATGAGCAGTTCTTC
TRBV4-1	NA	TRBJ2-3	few	CASSPNTASTDTQYF	TGCGCCAGCAGCCCCAATACCGCGTCCACAGATACGCAGTATTTT
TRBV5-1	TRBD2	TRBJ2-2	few	CASSPAGVTGELFF	TGCGCCAGCAGCCCAGCGGGGGTTACCGGGGAGCTGTTTTTT